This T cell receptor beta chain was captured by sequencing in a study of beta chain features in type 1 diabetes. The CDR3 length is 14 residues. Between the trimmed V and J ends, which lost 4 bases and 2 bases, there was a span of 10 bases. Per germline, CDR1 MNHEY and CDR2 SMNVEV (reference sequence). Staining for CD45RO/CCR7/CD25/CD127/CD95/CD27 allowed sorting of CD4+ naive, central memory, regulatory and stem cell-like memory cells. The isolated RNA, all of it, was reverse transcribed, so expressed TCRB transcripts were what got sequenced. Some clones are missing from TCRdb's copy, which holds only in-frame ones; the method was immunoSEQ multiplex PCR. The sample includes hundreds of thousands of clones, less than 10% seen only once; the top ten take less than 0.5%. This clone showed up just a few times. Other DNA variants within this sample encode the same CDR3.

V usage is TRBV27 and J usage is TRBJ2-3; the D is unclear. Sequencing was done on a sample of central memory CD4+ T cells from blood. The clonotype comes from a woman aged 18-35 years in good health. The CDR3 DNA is TGTGCCAGCAGTTCCCCGGGCCACACAGATACGCAGTATTTT. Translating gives CASSSPGHTDTQYF.